This note documents a single T cell receptor beta chain sequence. This record comes from a study of follicular helper T cells after annual influenza vaccination. Study-level information: Days 0, 7 and 28 post-vaccination were the blood draw times.

Time point specified: 2013-2014 season, 7 days after vaccination. Before and after seasonal inactivated influenza vaccination, adults gave blood for sorting CD4 subsets for sequencing. Profiling relied on immunoSEQ multiplex PCR, and the TCRdb table lists in-frame clones only, not all of them. The table has 9,500 to 10,000 clones, around 81% seen once; the top ten hold approximately 0.58%. The CDR3 is 17 residues long. From germline, CDR1 is SGHAT and CDR2 FQNNGV. Between the trimmed V and J ends, which lost 3 bases and 1 base, there was a span of 18 bases. The sequences come from CXCR5- memory CD4+ T cells sorted from blood, collected 7 days after influenza vaccination. The chain carries TRBV11-2 and TRBJ2-5, with a possible D match to TRBD1 (6 bases). The clonotype comes from an adult who received the influenza vaccine. The CDR3 DNA reads TGTGCCAGCAGCTTCCGAACCACAGGGCTGATCCAAGAGACCCAGTACTTC. Translation: CASSFRTTGLIQETQYF.